These T cell receptor beta chains were read from a single sample in a study of T cell repertoires in cytomegalovirus infection. MiXCR, applied by TCRdb to the reads, yields one record per CDR3 protein. The sample shows about 310,000 distinct CDR3 sequences, around 10% of them seen only once. Sequencing was performed on PBMCs. Every receptor here comes from a human donor in good health (CMV status not recorded). Some clones in this sample may be carry-over from other donors' samples. Each CDR3 is given with its conserved first and last residue. Fields, in order: clone size, D gene, V gene, J gene, CDR3 protein, CDR3 DNA. D genes are given only for firm matches. Where a row states a size, it is once, few, many or the class of an expanded clone; other rows omit it.

>NA|NA|TRBV12-3/TRBV12-4|TRBJ1-2
CASSFEGGVEDGYTF
TGTGCCAGCAGTTTCGAGGGGGGGGTAGAGGATGGCTACACCTTC
>many|TRBD2|TRBV7-2|TRBJ2-2
CASSLSGTSGGELFF
TGTGCCAGCAGCTTATCCGGGACTAGCGGCGGGGAGCTGTTTTTT
>many|NA|TRBV12-3/TRBV12-4|TRBJ1-2
CASSPNRGGTYGYTF
TGTGCCAGCAGCCCCAATCGCGGGGGAACCTATGGCTACACCTTC
>many|NA|TRBV12-3/TRBV12-4|TRBJ1-2
CASSFLQGDTTF
TGTGCCAGCAGTTTTCTTCAGGGTGATACCACCTTC
>few|TRBD1|TRBV6-4|TRBJ2-2
CASSDRTGNTGELFF
TGTGCCAGCAGTGACCGGACAGGCAACACCGGGGAGCTGTTTTTT
>NA|TRBD1|TRBV29-1|TRBJ1-5
CSVAQGKDQPQHF
TGCAGCGTTGCACAGGGGAAGGATCAGCCCCAGCATTTT
>NA|NA|TRBV6-5|TRBJ2-2
CASSPALGMTGELFF
TGTGCCAGCAGCCCCGCGTTGGGGATGACCGGGGAGCTGTTTTTT
>NA|NA|TRBV12-3/TRBV12-4|TRBJ1-4
CASSLRVFEEKLFF
TGTGCCAGCAGTTTAAGGGTATTTGAAGAAAAACTGTTTTTT
>NA|NA|TRBV7-9|TRBJ2-1
CASSSVLRGSRDEQFF
TGTGCCAGCAGCTCGGTCCTCAGGGGCTCTAGGGATGAGCAGTTCTTC
>many|NA|TRBV18|TRBJ2-2
CASSPFSELNTGELFF
TGTGCCAGCTCACCCTTTTCGGAATTGAACACCGGGGAGCTGTTTTTT
>many|TRBD1|TRBV28|TRBJ2-5
CASSFPQGAQETQYF
TGTGCCAGCAGTTTTCCACAGGGGGCCCAAGAGACCCAGTACTTC
>NA|NA|TRBV14|TRBJ2-1
CASSLQYNEQFF
TGTGCCAGCAGCCTGCAGTACAATGAGCAGTTCTTC
>many|NA|TRBV7-9|TRBJ2-3
CASSPTSDTQYF
TGTGCCAGCAGCCCAACGTCAGATACGCAGTATTTT
>few|TRBD1|TRBV7-9|TRBJ2-2
CASSDRDRKNTGELFF
TGTGCCAGCAGCGACCGGGACAGGAAAAACACCGGGGAGCTGTTTTTT
>many|TRBD1|TRBV6-2/TRBV6-3|TRBJ2-1
CANPHPPRDRVGDEQFF
TGTGCCAACCCTCACCCCCCCCGGGACAGGGTGGGTGATGAGCAGTTCTTC
>many|NA|TRBV7-2|TRBJ1-3
CASSLASQPGNTIYF
TGTGCCAGCAGCTTAGCGAGCCAGCCGGGAAACACCATATATTTT
>many|TRBD2|TRBV4-1|TRBJ2-1
CASSQPPERGGFVYNEQFF
TGCGCCAGCAGCCAACCTCCAGAGCGGGGGGGCTTTGTCTACAATGAGCAGTTCTTC
>many|TRBD2|TRBV6-2/TRBV6-3|TRBJ2-3
CASRTPAGLSPWTQYF
TGTGCCAGCAGGACGCCAGCGGGGCTCTCACCGTGGACGCAGTATTTT
>many|TRBD1|TRBV29-1|TRBJ2-2
CSAQRQGANTGELFF
TGCAGCGCCCAGAGGCAGGGGGCGAACACCGGGGAGCTGTTTTTT
>many|NA|TRBV10-3|TRBJ1-5
CAISSGSVPGSNQPQHF
TGTGCCATCAGTTCGGGGTCGGTCCCTGGGAGCAATCAGCCCCAGCATTTT
>many|TRBD1|TRBV12-3/TRBV12-4|TRBJ2-5
CASSSDRGTPRAAQYF
TGTGCCAGCAGTTCAGACAGGGGGACACCAAGAGCGGCCCAGTACTTC
>few|NA|TRBV29-1|TRBJ1-2
CSVVSWRATGSYGYTF
TGCAGCGTTGTATCTTGGAGGGCCACTGGGAGTTATGGCTACACCTTC
>NA|TRBD2|TRBV4-3|TRBJ2-3
CASSPHSGGAGPTDTQYF
TGCGCCAGCAGCCCCCATAGCGGGGGGGCAGGACCCACAGATACGCAGTATTTT
>many|TRBD1|TRBV28|TRBJ2-2
CASSFGPGQYTGELFF
TGTGCCAGCAGTTTTGGACCGGGACAGTACACCGGGGAGCTGTTTTTT
>many|NA|TRBV28|TRBJ2-3
CASSQVPDTQYF
TGTGCCAGCAGCCAGGTCCCAGATACGCAGTATTTT
>NA|NA|TRBV6-6|TRBJ2-1
CASSPWGGAGEQFF
TGTGCCAGCAGTCCCTGGGGGGGGGCCGGGGAGCAGTTCTTC
>many|NA|TRBV7-3|TRBJ2-2
CASSQRPTGELFF
TGTGCCAGCAGCCAACGTCCAACCGGGGAGCTGTTTTTT
>many|TRBD2|TRBV25-1|TRBJ2-1
CASSESGGGPYNEQFF
TGTGCCAGCAGTGAATCTGGCGGGGGGCCCTACAATGAGCAGTTCTTC
>many|NA|TRBV29-1|TRBJ1-1
CSVAPPNTEAFF
TGCAGCGTTGCCCCCCCGAACACTGAAGCTTTCTTT